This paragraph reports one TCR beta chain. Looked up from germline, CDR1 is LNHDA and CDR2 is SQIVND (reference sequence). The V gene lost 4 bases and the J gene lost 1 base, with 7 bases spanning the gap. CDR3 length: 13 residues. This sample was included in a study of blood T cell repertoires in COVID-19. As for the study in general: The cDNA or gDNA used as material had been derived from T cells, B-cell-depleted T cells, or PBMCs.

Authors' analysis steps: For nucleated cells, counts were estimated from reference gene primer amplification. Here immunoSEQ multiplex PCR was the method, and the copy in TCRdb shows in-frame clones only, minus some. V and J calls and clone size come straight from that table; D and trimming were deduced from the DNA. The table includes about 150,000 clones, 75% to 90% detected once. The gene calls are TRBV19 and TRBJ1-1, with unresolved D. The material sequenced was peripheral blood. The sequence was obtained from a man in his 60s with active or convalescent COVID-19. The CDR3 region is CASSRRGNTEAFF. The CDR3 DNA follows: TGTGCCAGTAGTAGACGCGGGAACACTGAAGCTTTCTTT.